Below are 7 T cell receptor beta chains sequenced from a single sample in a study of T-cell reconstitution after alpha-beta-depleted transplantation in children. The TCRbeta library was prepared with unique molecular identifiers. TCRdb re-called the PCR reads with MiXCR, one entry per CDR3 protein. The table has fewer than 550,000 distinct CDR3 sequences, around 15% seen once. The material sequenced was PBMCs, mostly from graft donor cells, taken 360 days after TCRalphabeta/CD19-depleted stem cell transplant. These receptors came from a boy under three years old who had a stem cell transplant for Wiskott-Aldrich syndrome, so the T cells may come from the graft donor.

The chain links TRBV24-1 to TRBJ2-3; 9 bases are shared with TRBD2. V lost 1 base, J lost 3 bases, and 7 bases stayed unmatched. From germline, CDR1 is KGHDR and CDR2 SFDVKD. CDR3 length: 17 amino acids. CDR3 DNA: TGTGCCACCAGTGATTTCCGAGGTAGCGGGAGTACAGATACGCAGTATTTT. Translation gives CATSDFRGSGSTDTQYF.

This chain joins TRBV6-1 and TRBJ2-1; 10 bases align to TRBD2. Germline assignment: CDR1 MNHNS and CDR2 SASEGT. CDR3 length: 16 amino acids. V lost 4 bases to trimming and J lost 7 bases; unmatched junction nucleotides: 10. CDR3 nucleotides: TGTGCCAGCAGTGGTGCGCTAGCGGGGGCGTGGAATGAGCAGTTCTTC. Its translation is CASSGALAGAWNEQFF.

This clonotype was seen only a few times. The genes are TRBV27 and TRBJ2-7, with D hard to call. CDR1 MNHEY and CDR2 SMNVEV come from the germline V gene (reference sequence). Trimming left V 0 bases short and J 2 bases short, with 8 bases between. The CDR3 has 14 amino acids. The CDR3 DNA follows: TGTGCCAGCAGTTTATCAGCGCTAGCCTACGAGCAGTACTTC. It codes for CASSLSALAYEQYF.

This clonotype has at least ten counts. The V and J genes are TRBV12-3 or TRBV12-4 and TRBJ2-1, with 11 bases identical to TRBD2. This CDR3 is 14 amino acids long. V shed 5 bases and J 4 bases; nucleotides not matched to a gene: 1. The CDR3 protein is CASSRLAGYNEQFF. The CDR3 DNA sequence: TGTGCCAGCAGTCGACTAGCGGGGTACAATGAGCAGTTCTTC.

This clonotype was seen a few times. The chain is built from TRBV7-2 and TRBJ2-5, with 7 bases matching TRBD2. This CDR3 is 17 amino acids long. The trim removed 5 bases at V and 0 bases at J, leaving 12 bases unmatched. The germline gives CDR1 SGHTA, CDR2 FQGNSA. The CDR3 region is CASSPRTRGVYQETQYF. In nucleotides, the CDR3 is TGTGCCAGCAGCCCCCGGACTAGAGGGGTGTACCAAGAGACCCAGTACTTC.

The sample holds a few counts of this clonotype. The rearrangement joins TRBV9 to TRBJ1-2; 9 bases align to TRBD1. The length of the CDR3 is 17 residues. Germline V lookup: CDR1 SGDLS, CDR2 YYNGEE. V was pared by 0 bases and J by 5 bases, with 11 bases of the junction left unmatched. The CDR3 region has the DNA TGTGCCAGCAGCGTAGGGGGGACAGGGCCATTAATGTATGGCTACACCTTC. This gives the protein CASSVGGTGPLMYGYTF.

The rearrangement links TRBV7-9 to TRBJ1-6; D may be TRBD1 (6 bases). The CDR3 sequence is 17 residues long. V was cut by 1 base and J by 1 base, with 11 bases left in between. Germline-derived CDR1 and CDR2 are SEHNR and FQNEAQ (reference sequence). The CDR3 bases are TGTGCCAGCAGCTTAGGAGGGGGTTTGTCCTATAATTCACCCCTCCACTTT. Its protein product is CASSLGGGLSYNSPLHF.